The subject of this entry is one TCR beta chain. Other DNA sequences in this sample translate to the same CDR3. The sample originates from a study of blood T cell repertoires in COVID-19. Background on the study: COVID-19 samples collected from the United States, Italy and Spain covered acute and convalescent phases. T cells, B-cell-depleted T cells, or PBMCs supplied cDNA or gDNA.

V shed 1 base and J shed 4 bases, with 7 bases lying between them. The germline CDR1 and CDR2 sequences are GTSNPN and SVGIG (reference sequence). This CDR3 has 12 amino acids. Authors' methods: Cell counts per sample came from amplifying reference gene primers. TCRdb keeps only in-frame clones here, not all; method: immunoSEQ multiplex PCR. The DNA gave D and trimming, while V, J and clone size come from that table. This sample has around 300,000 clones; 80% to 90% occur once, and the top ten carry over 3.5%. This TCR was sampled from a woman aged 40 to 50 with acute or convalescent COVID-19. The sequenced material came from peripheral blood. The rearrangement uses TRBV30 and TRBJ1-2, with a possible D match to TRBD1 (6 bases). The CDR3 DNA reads TGTGCCTGGAGTGGAGGGGGCTATGGCTACACCTTC. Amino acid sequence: CAWSGGGYGYTF. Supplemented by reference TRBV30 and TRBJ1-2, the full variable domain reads SQTIHQWPATLVQPVGSPLSLECTVEGTSNPNLYWYRQAAGRGLQLLFYSVGIGQISSEVPQNLSASRPQDRQFILSSKKLLLSDSGFYLCAWSGGGYGYTFGSGTRLTVV.